The sequence of this T cell receptor beta chain was determined in a study of T cell responses to AZD1222 COVID-19 vaccine. The overall study: Second-dose timings of about 4 or about 12 weeks were pooled.

Study results and limitations: Within unmutated variant regions lay the reported targets of nearly half of spike-specific TCRs. White British ancestry dominated among donors, who included more females, and clonal diversity was possibly underestimated.

Some clones are missing from TCRdb's copy, which holds only in-frame ones; the method was immunoSEQ multiplex PCR. Of about 140,000 clones listed, approximately 92% are singletons. CDR1 is MNHNY and CDR2 is SVGAGI in the germline V gene (reference sequence). Unmatched junction bases numbered 7, after V lost 7 bases and J lost 3 bases. The CDR3 has 14 residues. About this clone: Its antigen is undetermined.

The sample was peripheral blood, taken on day 0 of AZD1222 vaccination. The chain carries TRBV6-6 and TRBJ2-7; 9 bases match TRBD1. The clonotype originates from an adult in good health. CDR3 in amino acids: CASKGTGMLYEQYF. The CDR3 DNA reads TGTGCCAGCAAAGGGACAGGGATGCTCTACGAGCAGTACTTC.